Ten or more counts support the clone carrying this T cell receptor beta chain. Its antigen is unidentified. CDR1 is SGHAT, CDR2 FQNNGV, per germline. This CDR3 has 14 amino acids. Trimming pared 0 bases from V and 3 bases from J, leaving 6 bases between. RNA transcripts yielded amplified TCR beta CDR3 regions. An initial RT-PCR round employing HTBI primers preceded a second-round multiplex PCR. TCRdb recomputed calls from the multiplex PCR reads with MiXCR, one row per CDR3 protein. This table has hundreds of thousands of distinct CDR3 sequences, approximately 21% appearing once. This entry belongs to a study of Graves' ophthalmopathy and Graves' hyperthyroidism. Study-level points and caveats: Prediction of ophthalmopathy progression reached roughly 70% sensitivity and about 72% specificity.

Hyperthyroidism was new, under 2 months, in patients aged 18 to 65. Clinicians diagnosed using symptoms, serum thyroxine, TRAb, thyroid ultrasound and orbital computed tomography. PBMCs originated in under 13 ml of fresh peripheral blood. This chain connects TRBV11-2 to TRBJ1-5; D gene unclear. Material: peripheral blood. The TCR originated in a woman younger than 35 with stable Graves' hyperthyroidism. Some clones in this sample may be carry-over from other donors' samples. CDR3 nucleotides: TGTGCCAGCAGCTTAGATCACACCAATCAGCCCCAGCATTTT. This sequence encodes CASSLDHTNQPQHF. Complete variable domain (other parts from reference TRBV11-2 and TRBJ1-5): EAGVAQSPRYKIIEKRQSVAFWCNPISGHATLYWYQQILGQGPKLLIQFQNNGVVDDSQLPKDRFSAERLKGVDSTLKIQPAKLEDSAVYLCASSLDHTNQPQHFGDGTRLSIL.